Listed here is a single T cell receptor (beta chain). Its antigen is unidentified. The CDR3 runs 16 residues. V trimming: 3 bases; J trimming: 3 bases; junction bases outside the gene matches: 8. Germline V lookup: CDR1 MDHEN, CDR2 SYDVKM. The PCR had 60 Vbeta and 13 Jbeta primers. Repertoires were generated with immunoSEQ multiplex PCR, while TCRdb's copy carries only in-frame clones and drops some. The data contain about 260,000 clones, roughly 86% of them singletons. The data were taken from a study of cytomegalovirus exposure and HLA in healthy donors. The study, taken as a whole, reports: Common viral pathogens seemed, in a later analysis, to connect with several of the most significant clusters. Despite most TCR sequences being rare, some public TCRs occurred in many donors. The authors judged a highly shared variant cluster likely a sequencing artifact.

The sample comprised PBMCs. This receptor was taken from a woman aged 40 to 50 in good health and CMV-seropositive. The chain uses TRBV28 and TRBJ1-5; 7 bases map to TRBD1. CDR3 amino acids: CASSFLGGSNNQPQHF. DNA for the CDR3: TGTGCCAGCAGTTTTCTAGGGGGCAGTAACAATCAGCCCCAGCATTTT.